Presented here are 23 T cell receptor beta chains from one specimen sequenced in a study of cytomegalovirus exposure and HLA in healthy donors (dated by TCRdb to about 2017). The library relied on the immunoSEQ multiplex PCR assay. TCRdb retrieved this table from immuneACCESS and kept in-frame rearrangements only. Not all clones are present; in checked studies, unresolved V genes account for under half, and no reason is known for the remainder. This sample is represented by some 350,000 clones; roughly 90% of them were singletons. The ten largest clonotypes hold roughly 1.2% of the sample. Material for sequencing was PBMCs. These receptors originate from a woman aged 25 to 39 in good health and CMV-seropositive.

This chain joins TRBV14 and TRBJ2-4; TRBD1 is a possible D gene (5 bases). CDR1 is SGHDN and CDR2 is FVKESK in the germline V gene. The CDR3 extends over 13 amino acids. V was clipped by 1 base and J by 12 bases, with 13 bases between them. The CDR3 region has the DNA TGTGCCAGCAGCCAAGCCTCGGCAGGGAATCAGTACTTC. Translated, it gives CASSQASAGNQYF.

The rearrangement joins TRBV29-1 to TRBJ1-3; unclear D gene. This CDR3 comprises 12 residues. Germline assignment: CDR1 SQVTM and CDR2 ANQGSEA. V lost 4 bases and J lost 4, with 8 bases in between. The CDR3 loop reads CSVGVPGNTIYF. The CDR3 DNA reads as TGCAGCGTTGGTGTGCCCGGAAACACCATATATTTT.

The chain employs TRBV9 and TRBJ1-6, with 8 positions matching TRBD1. This CDR3 contains 15 residues. V was clipped by 0 bases and J by 7 bases; unmatched bases: 3. In germline, CDR1 is SGDLS, CDR2 YYNGEE. Here the CDR3 reads CASSVEDRENSPLHF. In nucleotides, the CDR3 is TGTGCCAGCAGCGTAGAGGACAGGGAAAATTCACCCCTCCACTTT.

CDR3 nucleotides: TGTGCCAGTAGTATCGGCGGGAGGGCCGATGAGCAGTTCTTC. This gives the protein CASSIGGRADEQFF. The chain links TRBV19 to TRBJ2-1; the match to TRBD2 covers 9 bases. The CDR3 has 14 amino acids. Per the germline V gene, CDR1 is LNHDA and CDR2 is SQIVND (reference sequence). The trim removed 3 bases at V and 8 bases at J, leaving 5 bases unmatched. Variable domain in full (rest from reference TRBV19 and TRBJ2-1): DGGITQSPKYLFRKEGQNVTLSCEQNLNHDAMYWYRQDPGQGLRLIYYSQIVNDFQKGDIAEGYSVSREKKESFPLTVTSAQKNPTAFYLCASSIGGRADEQFFGPGTRLTVL.

The rearrangement uses TRBV4-1 and TRBJ1-2; the D is unclear. V lost 0 bases to trimming and J lost 5 bases, with 13 bases between them. Germline V CDR1 and CDR2: MGHRA, YSYEKL. CDR3 length equals 15 residues. As DNA, the CDR3 is TGCGCCAGCAGCCAAGAGGACCGAATCGCTTATGGCTACACCTTC. Its translation is CASSQEDRIAYGYTF.

This clone has just a few counts. The rearrangement joins TRBV11-2 to TRBJ2-7; no reliable D call. The CDR3 spans 12 residues. Trimming removed 6 bases at V and 0 bases at J, with 6 bases between. Germline V CDR1 and CDR2: SGHAT, FQNNGV. The DNA for the CDR3 is TGTGCCAGCAGTTACACCTCCTACGAGCAGTACTTC. Its translation: CASSYTSYEQYF.

The rearrangement joins TRBV5-4 to TRBJ2-5; D is ambiguous. The CDR3 extends over 13 amino acids. V was cut by 1 base and J by 3 bases, with 7 bases left in between. The germline V gene encodes CDR1 SGHNT and CDR2 YYREEE (reference sequence). Here the CDR3 reads CASSLPAKETQYF. The CDR3 nucleotides are TGTGCCAGCAGCTTGCCAGCAAAAGAGACCCAGTACTTC. The full variable domain, in which reference TRBV5-4 and TRBJ2-5 provide the parts outside the CDR3, is ETGVTQSPTHLIKTRGQQVTLRCSSQSGHNTVSWYQQALGQGPQFIFQYYREEENGRGNFPPRFSGLQFPNYSSELNVNALELDDSALYLCASSLPAKETQYFGPGTRLLVL.

The chain couples TRBV9 to TRBJ2-1; 12 nucleotides match TRBD2. The germline CDR1 and CDR2 sequences are SGDLS and YYNGEE. The CDR3 covers 16 residues. The trim removed 3 bases at V and 6 bases at J, leaving 7 bases unmatched. The CDR3 protein is CASSEGSGLAGNEQFF. The CDR3 DNA is TGTGCCAGCAGCGAGGGTTCGGGACTAGCGGGCAATGAGCAGTTCTTC.

The chain carries TRBV7-7 and TRBJ2-3; the D gene is possibly TRBD1 (7 bases). The CDR3 is 14 amino acids. The germline V gene encodes CDR1 SSHAT and CDR2 FNYEAQ (reference sequence). Trimming pared 3 bases from V and 5 bases from J, leaving 12 bases between. CDR3 nucleotide sequence: TGTGCCAGCAGCTTGGGCCAGGGGGGAGATACGCAGTATTTT. This sequence encodes CASSLGQGGDTQYF.

This chain joins TRBV30 and TRBJ2-1, with TRBD1 matching over 7 bases. This CDR3 is 12 amino acids long. Germline CDR1 and CDR2: GTSNPN and SVGIG (reference sequence). Here the CDR3 DNA reads TGTGCTCTCCAGGGGACAGACAATGAGCAGTTCTTC. Its translation: CALQGTDNEQFF.

The chain is built from TRBV5-4 and TRBJ2-7; D uncertain. This CDR3 spans 14 amino acids. Germline V lookup: CDR1 SGHNT, CDR2 YYREEE (reference sequence). Trimming removed 4 bases at V and 0 bases at J, with 11 bases between. The DNA for the CDR3 is TGTGCCAGCAGCGATTCACGCTACTCCTACGAGCAGTACTTC. This translates into CASSDSRYSYEQYF.

Details on this clone: A much more abundant neighbour one base away suggests this may be a read error. The same CDR3 arises from other DNA sequences in this sample as well. J is TRBJ1-2 and V is TRBV28, with 7 positions matching TRBD1. The germline CDR1 and CDR2 sequences are MDHEN and SYDVKM. CDR3 size: 13 residues. V lost 5 bases and J lost 8; bases outside the gene matches: 8. The CDR3, as DNA: TGTGCCAGCAGTCCCCCGACAGGGTACGGCTACACCTTC. Its protein is CASSPPTGYGYTF.

The chain combines TRBV11-2 with TRBJ1-3, with D possibly being TRBD1 (6 bases). The CDR3 has 19 amino acids. Trimming stripped 5 bases from V and 0 bases from J, with 23 bases between. Per the germline V gene, CDR1 is SGHAT and CDR2 is FQNNGV. This CDR3 is CASSRLASGTLSSGNTIYF. The CDR3, as DNA: TGTGCCAGCAGCCGTCTCGCCTCCGGGACACTAAGCTCTGGAAACACCATATATTTT.

The chain combines TRBV27 with TRBJ2-2; D is possibly TRBD2 (5 bases). Germline V gives CDR1 MNHEY, CDR2 SMNVEV (reference sequence). The V end lost 4 bases, the J end lost 5 bases, and 8 bases lay between the germline ends. The CDR3 is 13 amino acids. CDR3 DNA sequence: TGTGCCAGCAGTTCCGGGAATACCGGGGAGCTGTTTTTT. This gives the protein CASSSGNTGELFF.

V is TRBV4-1 and J is TRBJ1-2; maybe TRBD1 (6 bases). Germline lookup yields CDR1 MGHRA and CDR2 YSYEKL. V lost 4 bases, J lost 5 bases, and 14 bases lay in between. This CDR3 contains 14 residues. The CDR3 loop is CASSPRGTWYGYTF. CDR3 coding DNA: TGCGCCAGCAGCCCCCGAGGGACATGGTATGGCTACACCTTC.

This clone came up a few times. The CDR3 nucleotides read TGTGCCAGCTCACCCACGTTGGGTACTGAAGCTTTCTTT. Encoded protein: CASSPTLGTEAFF. J is TRBJ1-1 and V is TRBV18; D is uncertain. V shed 3 bases and J shed 5 bases, with 10 bases lying between them. Germline values: CDR1 KGHSH, CDR2 LQKENI. This CDR3 has 13 residues.

J is TRBJ1-5 and V is TRBV18; no clear D. The germline V and J ends were trimmed by 0 bases and 3 bases, with 6 bases remaining between them. Looked up from germline, CDR1 is KGHSH and CDR2 is LQKENI. The CDR3 sequence is 14 residues long. CDR3 residues: CASSPPSVNQPQHF. Written as DNA, the CDR3 is TGTGCCAGCTCACCACCGAGCGTCAATCAGCCCCAGCATTTT.

The rearrangement joins TRBV4-3 to TRBJ1-4, with no clear D. V shed 5 bases and J shed 0 bases, with 10 bases lying between them. Germline assignment: CDR1 LGHNA and CDR2 YSLEER. The CDR3 runs 15 residues. In nucleotides, the CDR3 is TGCGCCAGCAGCGATGAAGGTGCAACTAATGAAAAACTGTTTTTT. Translating it yields CASSDEGATNEKLFF.

This clone occurred once. This chain connects TRBV7-3 to TRBJ2-1, with TRBD2 matching 10 bases. CDR3 length: 15 residues. After removal of 1 base from V and 7 bases from J, the junction contained 4 bases not matched to a gene. Germline V CDR1 and CDR2: SGHTA, FQGTGA. CDR3 sequence (DNA): TGTGCCAGCAGCTTAAATAGCGGGGGGCGGAATGAGCAGTTCTTC. Amino acid sequence: CASSLNSGGRNEQFF.

V usage is TRBV30 and J usage is TRBJ2-3; 7 bases fit TRBD2. V was pared by 5 bases and J by 0 bases, with 5 bases of the junction left unmatched. Per germline, CDR1 GTSNPN and CDR2 SVGIG (reference sequence). The CDR3 totals 14 residues. The CDR3 DNA is TGTGCCTGGGGGGCGGGAGTGAGCACAGATACGCAGTATTTT. Protein sequence: CAWGAGVSTDTQYF.

V and J are TRBV6-5 and TRBJ2-7; TRBD1 aligns across 9 bases. The length of the CDR3 is 16 residues. V shed 0 bases, J shed 4 bases, and the junction held 7 bases outside the gene matches. Per germline, CDR1 MNHEY and CDR2 SVGAGI. The chain's CDR3 is CASSYSWTGVPYEQYF. The CDR3 nucleotides read TGTGCCAGCAGTTACTCCTGGACAGGGGTCCCGTACGAGCAGTACTTC.

V is TRBV29-1 and J is TRBJ2-7; 16 bases fit TRBD2. Germline CDR1 is SQVTM and CDR2 is ANQGSEA. The CDR3 sequence is 16 residues long. Trimming removed 4 bases from V and 0 bases from J; junction bases left unmatched: 3. CDR3 sequence reads: CSVGGLAGGPSYEQYF. CDR3 sequence (DNA): TGCAGCGTTGGGGGACTAGCGGGAGGGCCCTCCTACGAGCAGTACTTC.

In this sample, this clone turned up once. The chain recombines TRBV30 with TRBJ2-5, with D possibly matching TRBD2 (5 bases). Germline V gene data show CDR1 as GTSNPN and CDR2 as SVGIG (reference sequence). V was shortened by 5 bases and J by 4 bases, with 14 bases between the two germline ends. This CDR3 region has 13 residues. CDR3 amino acids: CAWELRAGETQYF. The CDR3 DNA is TGTGCCTGGGAGCTAAGGGCGGGAGAGACCCAGTACTTC.